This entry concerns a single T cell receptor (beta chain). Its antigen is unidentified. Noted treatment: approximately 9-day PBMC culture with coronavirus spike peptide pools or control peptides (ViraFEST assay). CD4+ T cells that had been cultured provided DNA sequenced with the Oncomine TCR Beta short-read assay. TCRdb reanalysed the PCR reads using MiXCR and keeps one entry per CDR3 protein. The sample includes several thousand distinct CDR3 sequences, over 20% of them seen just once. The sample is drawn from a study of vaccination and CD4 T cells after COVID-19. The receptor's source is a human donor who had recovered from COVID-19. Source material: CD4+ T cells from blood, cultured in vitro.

The chain's CDR3 is CASSDQNPWGSYNEQFF. CDR3 nucleotide sequence: TGTGCCAGCAGCGACCAAAACCCGTGGGGATCCTACAATGAGCAGTTCTTC. This chain joins TRBV7-8 and TRBJ2-1; D is uncertain. CDR1 is SGHVS and CDR2 is FQNEAQ in the germline V gene. V shed 5 bases and J shed 1 base, with 18 bases lying between them. CDR3 length: 17 residues.